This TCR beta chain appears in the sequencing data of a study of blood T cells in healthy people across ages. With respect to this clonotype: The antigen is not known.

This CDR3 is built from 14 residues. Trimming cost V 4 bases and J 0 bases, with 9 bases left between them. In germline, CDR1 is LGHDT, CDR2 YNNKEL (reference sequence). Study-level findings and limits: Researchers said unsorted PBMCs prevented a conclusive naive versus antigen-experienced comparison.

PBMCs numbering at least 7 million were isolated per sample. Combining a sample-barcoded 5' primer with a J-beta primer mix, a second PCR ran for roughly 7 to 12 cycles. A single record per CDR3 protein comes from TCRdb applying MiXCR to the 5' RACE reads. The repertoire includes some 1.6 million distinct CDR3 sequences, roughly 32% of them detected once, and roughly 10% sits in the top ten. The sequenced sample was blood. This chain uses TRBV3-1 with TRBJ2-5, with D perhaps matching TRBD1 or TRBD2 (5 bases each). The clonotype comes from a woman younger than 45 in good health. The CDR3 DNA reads TGTGCCAGCAGCCTCCGGGACCACCAAGAGACCCAGTACTTC. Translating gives CASSLRDHQETQYF.